The source of this T cell receptor (beta chain) is a study of blood T cell repertoires in COVID-19. Study summary: Specimens from acute and convalescent COVID-19 originated in the United States, Italy and Spain.

Study processing details: Amplifying reference gene primers gave estimates of nucleated cell counts. The assay was immunoSEQ multiplex PCR, and TCRdb's table has in-frame clones only and misses some. The D gene and trimming were derived from the DNA, and the V and J assignments and clone size from that table. This table holds about 250,000 clones, approximately 82% found once. The germline V gene has CDR1 SGHTA and CDR2 FQGNSA. The V and J ends lost 3 bases and 0 bases respectively, with 9 bases between them. CDR3 length equals 14 residues. This clone was picked up a small number of times. The specimen sequenced was peripheral blood. This TCR was sampled from a man aged 35-49 years with active or convalescent COVID-19. The V call is TRBV7-2, the J call TRBJ2-7; D not certain. The CDR3 loop is CASSFQETSYEQYF. The CDR3 nucleotides are TGTGCCAGCAGCTTTCAGGAAACCTCCTACGAGCAGTACTTC.